The rows below give T cell receptor beta chains drawn from one sample of a study of cytomegalovirus exposure and HLA in healthy donors. The table came from immunoSEQ multiplex PCR; TCRdb's copy has only in-frame clones and leaves some out. The sample consists of about 170,000 clones, roughly 84% of them appearing once. Sequencing used PBMCs. Every receptor here comes from a man under 40 in good health and CMV-seropositive. CDR3s include the opening cysteine and the closing phenylalanine or tryptophan. A D gene is named only where the DNA matches it firmly. Part of the rows lack a size; the others show once, few, many or a class for expanded clones.

- | TRBJ2-1 | TRBD1 | TRBV19 | TGTGCCAGTAGGAGGACAGGGAACAATGAGCAGTTCTTC | CASRRTGNNEQFF
- | TRBJ2-2 | - | TRBV11-3 | TGTGCCAGCACAGAACAGGGACCTGGGGAGCTGTTTTTT | CASTEQGPGELFF
- | TRBJ2-5 | - | TRBV11-3 | TGTGCCAGCAGCTTAGGGCAGGACCAAGAGACCCAGTACTTC | CASSLGQDQETQYF
- | TRBJ2-5 | TRBD1 | TRBV29-1 | TGCAGCGTAACAGGGGGCAAAGAGACCCAGTACTTC | CSVTGGKETQYF
- | TRBJ2-1 | TRBD2 | TRBV29-1 | TGCAGCGTCTTGATCTTAGCGGGAGAGGGTGAGCAGTTCTTC | CSVLILAGEGEQFF
- | TRBJ2-6 | TRBD1 | TRBV18 | TGTGCCAGCTCCCTACGGACAGGGGAGAAGGAGGCCAACGTCCTGACTTTC | CASSLRTGEKEANVLTF
few | TRBJ1-5 | - | TRBV7-2 | TGTGCCAGCAGCGGTGACAGTTTCGACAATCAGCCCCAGCATTTT | CASSGDSFDNQPQHF
- | TRBJ2-1 | TRBD1 | TRBV9 | TGTGCCAGCAGTAAGGGGCAGGGGGCCGAGCAGTTCTTC | CASSKGQGAEQFF
- | TRBJ2-7 | - | TRBV18 | TGTGCCAGCTCACGCGGGACCGATCCCTCCTACGAGCAGTACTTC | CASSRGTDPSYEQYF
- | TRBJ2-1 | TRBD2 | TRBV4-3 | TGCGCCAGCAGCCAAGACCGGGGACTAGATCGGGGCAATGAGCAGTTCTTC | CASSQDRGLDRGNEQFF
- | TRBJ2-1 | TRBD2 | TRBV7-2 | TGTGCCAGCAGCCCAGGGACTAGGAGGAATGAGCAGTTCTTC | CASSPGTRRNEQFF
few | TRBJ1-1 | - | TRBV14 | TGTGCCAGCTCCTTGGTGTTGGACTCGTCTGAAGCTTTCTTT | CASSLVLDSSEAFF
- | TRBJ2-1 | - | TRBV19 | TGTGCCAGTAGTATGCCCAGCGGCTCCTACAATGAGCAGTTCTTC | CASSMPSGSYNEQFF
once | TRBJ1-5 | - | TRBV19 | TGTGCCAGTAGTATCGGGGGGACGAATCAGCCCCAGCATTTT | CASSIGGTNQPQHF
- | TRBJ2-5 | TRBD1 | TRBV6-1 | TGTGCCAGCAGTGAAGCGCCGGGACAGGGGGCCGAGACCCAGTACTTC | CASSEAPGQGAETQYF
- | TRBJ2-1 | TRBD2 | TRBV18 | TGTGCCAGCTCACCAATTTTTGCGGGAGGGCCCATCAATGAGCAGTTCTTC | CASSPIFAGGPINEQFF
- | TRBJ1-4 | - | TRBV5-1 | TGCGCCAGCAGCCTGCTCGCGACTAATGAAAAACTGTTTTTT | CASSLLATNEKLFF
- | TRBJ1-1 | - | TRBV5-1 | TGCGCCAGCAGCTTGGACGGTTATTACACTGAAGCTTTCTTT | CASSLDGYYTEAFF
- | TRBJ2-3 | - | TRBV7-2 | TGTGCCAGCACCAAAGGGGGGGCAGATACGCAGTATTTT | CASTKGGADTQYF
- | TRBJ2-7 | - | TRBV6-1 | TGTGCCAGCAGTGAAGGGCCGACACCCTACGAGCAGTACTTC | CASSEGPTPYEQYF
- | TRBJ1-4 | - | TRBV5-4 | TGTGCCAGCAGCTTGGCTGAGGATGCAACTAATGAAAAACTGTTTTTT | CASSLAEDATNEKLFF
- | TRBJ1-2 | - | TRBV13 | TGTGCCAGCAGCCCCCCGGAGGGGTGGGGTGGCTACACCTTC | CASSPPEGWGGYTF
- | TRBJ2-1 | - | TRBV6-4 | TGTGCCAGCAGTGAAGGGAGCGGGGAGCAGTTCTTC | CASSEGSGEQFF
- | TRBJ2-3 | - | TRBV5-1 | TGCGCCAGCAGCTCCCCTGGAGAGCGCCCCTACACAGATACGCAGTATTTT | CASSSPGERPYTDTQYF
- | TRBJ1-2 | - | TRBV6-1 | TGTGCCAGCAGTGAAACGGGTTGGTATGGCTACACCTTC | CASSETGWYGYTF
- | TRBJ2-3 | - | TRBV7-8 | TGTGCCAGCAGCTTAGGGTCGGGATTAGGGGATACGCAGTATTTT | CASSLGSGLGDTQYF
- | TRBJ2-3 | - | TRBV2 | TGTGCCAGCACCAGGGCTGGTGCGCAGTATTTT | CASTRAGAQYF
once | TRBJ1-2 | - | TRBV5-6 | TGTGCCAGCAGCTACGGGGTCTATGGCTACACCTTC | CASSYGVYGYTF
- | TRBJ2-1 | TRBD1 | TRBV6-5 | TGTGCCAGCAGTTCGGACAGGGGATCCTACAATGAGCAGTTCTTC | CASSSDRGSYNEQFF
- | TRBJ2-3 | TRBD1 | TRBV5-4 | TGTGCCAGCAGCTTGGTTCTGTGGTCAGGGGGTACTAGCACAGATACGCAGTATTTT | CASSLVLWSGGTSTDTQYF
- | TRBJ2-7 | TRBD2 | TRBV27 | TGTGCCAGCACTGGGACCGGGAGGGAGCAGTACTTC | CASTGTGREQYF
- | TRBJ2-1 | TRBD2 | TRBV7-9 | TGTGCCAGCAGCTTCGAACTAGCGGACAACAATGAGCAGTTCTTC | CASSFELADNNEQFF
- | TRBJ2-5 | - | TRBV27 | TGTGCCAGCAGTTTAGACAGGAACCAAGAGACCCAGTACTTC | CASSLDRNQETQYF
- | TRBJ1-4 | TRBD1 | TRBV7-9 | TGTGCCAGCAGCTTACGACAGGGAGGTGAAAAACTGTTTTTT | CASSLRQGGEKLFF
- | TRBJ2-4 | TRBD2 | TRBV5-4 | TGTGCCAGCAGCACCGGACTAGCGGGAGGCGGTGGGTTGGACATTCAGTACTTC | CASSTGLAGGGGLDIQYF
- | TRBJ2-5 | - | TRBV7-9 | TGTGCCAGCAGCTTGAACCTTGAAGAGCAGTACTTC | CASSLNLEEQYF
- | TRBJ2-1 | TRBD2 | TRBV12-5 | TGTGCTAGTGGTTCCCGTCTAGCGGGAGGCACCGATGAGCAGTTCTTC | CASGSRLAGGTDEQFF
- | TRBJ2-6 | - | TRBV19 | TGTGCCAGTAGTATGGGAGGCCGTTCTGGGGCCAACGTCCTGACTTTC | CASSMGGRSGANVLTF
few | TRBJ2-2 | TRBD1 | TRBV19 | TGTGCCAGTAGTATAGAACCCTCGGACAGGGGAGGGGAGCTGTTTTTT | CASSIEPSDRGGELFF
- | TRBJ2-1 | TRBD1 | TRBV7-3 | TGTGCCAGCAGCCCGCGTACAGGGGTTGGGATCGGGGAGCAGTTCTTC | CASSPRTGVGIGEQFF
- | TRBJ1-2 | TRBD1 | TRBV6-4 | TGTGCCAGCAGTTACTCGAGTACAGGGGCTAACTATGGCTACACCTTC | CASSYSSTGANYGYTF
- | TRBJ2-1 | TRBD2 | TRBV11-3 | TGTGCCAGCAGCTTAGATGACGGGAGGTCCTCCTACAATGAGCAGTTCTTC | CASSLDDGRSSYNEQFF
- | TRBJ2-7 | TRBD1 | TRBV5-4 | TGTGCCAGCAGCTCGGCCGGGACAGCTCGCAACGAGCAGTACTTC | CASSSAGTARNEQYF
- | TRBJ1-5 | TRBD1 | TRBV7-9 | TGTGCCAGCAGCTTAGCGTCCGGGACAGGGAATCAGCCCCAGCATTTT | CASSLASGTGNQPQHF
- | TRBJ1-4 | - | TRBV29-1 | TGCAGCGTTGGAATGAGTGCCAATGAAAAACTGTTTTTT | CSVGMSANEKLFF